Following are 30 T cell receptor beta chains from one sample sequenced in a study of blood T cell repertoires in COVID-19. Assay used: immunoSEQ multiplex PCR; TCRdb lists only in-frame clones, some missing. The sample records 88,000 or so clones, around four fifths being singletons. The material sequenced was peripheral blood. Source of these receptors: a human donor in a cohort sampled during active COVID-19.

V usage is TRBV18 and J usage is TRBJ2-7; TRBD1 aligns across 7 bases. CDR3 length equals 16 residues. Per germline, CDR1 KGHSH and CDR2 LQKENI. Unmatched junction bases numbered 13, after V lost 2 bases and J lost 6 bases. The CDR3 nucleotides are TGTGCCAGCTCACCAAGTACAGGGGTAGTTTTACGCGAGCAGTACTTC. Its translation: CASSPSTGVVLREQYF. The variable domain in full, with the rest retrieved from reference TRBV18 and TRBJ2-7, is NAGVMQNPRHLVRRRGQEARLRCSPMKGHSHVYWYRQLPEEGLKFMVYLQKENIIDESGMPKERFSAEFPKEGPSILRIQQVVRGDSAAYFCASSPSTGVVLREQYFGPGTRLTVT.

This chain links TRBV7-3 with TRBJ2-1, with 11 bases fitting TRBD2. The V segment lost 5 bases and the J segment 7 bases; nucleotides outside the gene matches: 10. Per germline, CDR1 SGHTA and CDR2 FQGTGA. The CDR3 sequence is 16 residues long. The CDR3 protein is CASSALAGANGNEQFF. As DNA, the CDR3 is TGTGCCAGCAGCGCACTAGCGGGAGCTAACGGTAATGAGCAGTTCTTC.

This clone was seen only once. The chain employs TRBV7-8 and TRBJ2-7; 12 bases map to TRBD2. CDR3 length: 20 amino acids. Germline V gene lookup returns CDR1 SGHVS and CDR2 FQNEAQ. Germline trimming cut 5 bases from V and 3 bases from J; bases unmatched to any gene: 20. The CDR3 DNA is TGTGCCAGCAGCCGGGGGGGCCTGGTGGTCGAGACTAGCGGGAGCTACGAGCAGTACTTC. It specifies CASSRGGLVVETSGSYEQYF.

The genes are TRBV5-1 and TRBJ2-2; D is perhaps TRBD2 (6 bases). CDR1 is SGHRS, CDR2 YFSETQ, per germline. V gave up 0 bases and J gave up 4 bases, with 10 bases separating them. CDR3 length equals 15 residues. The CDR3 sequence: CASSLDLATTGELFF. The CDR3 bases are TGCGCCAGCAGCTTGGATCTAGCGACCACCGGGGAGCTGTTTTTT.

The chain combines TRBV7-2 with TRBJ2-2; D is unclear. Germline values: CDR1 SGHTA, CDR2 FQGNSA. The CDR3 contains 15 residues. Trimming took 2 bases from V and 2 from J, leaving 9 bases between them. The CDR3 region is CASSLIAVNTGELFF. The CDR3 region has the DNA TGTGCCAGCAGCTTAATTGCGGTCAACACCGGGGAGCTGTTTTTT. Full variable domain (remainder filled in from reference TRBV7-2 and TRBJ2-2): GAGVSQSPSNKVTEKGKDVELRCDPISGHTALYWYRQSLGQGLEFLIYFQGNSAPDKSGLPSDRFSAERTGGSVSTLTIQRTQQEDSAVYLCASSLIAVNTGELFFGEGSRLTVL.

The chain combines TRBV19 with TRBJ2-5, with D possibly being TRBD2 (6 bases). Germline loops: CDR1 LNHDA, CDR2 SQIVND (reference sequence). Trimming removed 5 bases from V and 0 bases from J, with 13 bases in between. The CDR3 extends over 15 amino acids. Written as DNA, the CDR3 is TGTGCCAGTAGTCCGGGACTCCCCCACCAAGAGACCCAGTACTTC. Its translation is CASSPGLPHQETQYF. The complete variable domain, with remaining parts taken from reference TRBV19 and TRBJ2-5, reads DGGITQSPKYLFRKEGQNVTLSCEQNLNHDAMYWYRQDPGQGLRLIYYSQIVNDFQKGDIAEGYSVSREKKESFPLTVTSAQKNPTAFYLCASSPGLPHQETQYFGPGTRLLVL.

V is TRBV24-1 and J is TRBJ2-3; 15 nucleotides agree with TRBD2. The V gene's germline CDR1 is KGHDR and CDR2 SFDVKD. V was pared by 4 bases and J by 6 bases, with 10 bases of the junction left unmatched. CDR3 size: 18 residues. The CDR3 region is CATSDHPWTSGGADTQYF. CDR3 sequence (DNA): TGTGCCACCAGTGACCACCCCTGGACTAGCGGGGGGGCCGATACGCAGTATTTT.

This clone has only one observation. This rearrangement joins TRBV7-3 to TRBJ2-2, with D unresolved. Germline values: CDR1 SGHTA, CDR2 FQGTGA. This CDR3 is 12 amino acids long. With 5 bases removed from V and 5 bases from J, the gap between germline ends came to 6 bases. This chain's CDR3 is CASSPRTGELFF. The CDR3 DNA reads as TGTGCCAGCAGCCCTCGTACCGGGGAGCTGTTTTTT.

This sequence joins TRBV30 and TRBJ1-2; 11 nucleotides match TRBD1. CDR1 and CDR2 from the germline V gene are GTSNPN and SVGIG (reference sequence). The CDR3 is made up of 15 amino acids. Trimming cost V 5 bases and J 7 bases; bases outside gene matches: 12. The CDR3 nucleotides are TGTGCCTGGGAACCGGGACAGGGGGTAATTCGTGGCTACACCTTC. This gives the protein CAWEPGQGVIRGYTF. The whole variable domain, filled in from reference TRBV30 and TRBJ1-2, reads SQTIHQWPATLVQPVGSPLSLECTVEGTSNPNLYWYRQAAGRGLQLLFYSVGIGQISSEVPQNLSASRPQDRQFILSSKKLLLSDSGFYLCAWEPGQGVIRGYTFGSGTRLTVV.

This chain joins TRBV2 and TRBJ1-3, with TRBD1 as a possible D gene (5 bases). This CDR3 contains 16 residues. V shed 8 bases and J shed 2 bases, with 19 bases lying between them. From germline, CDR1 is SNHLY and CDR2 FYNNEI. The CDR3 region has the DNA TGTGCCAGCTCCAGGGAGGATATAAGGACTGGAAACACCATATATTTT. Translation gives CASSREDIRTGNTIYF.

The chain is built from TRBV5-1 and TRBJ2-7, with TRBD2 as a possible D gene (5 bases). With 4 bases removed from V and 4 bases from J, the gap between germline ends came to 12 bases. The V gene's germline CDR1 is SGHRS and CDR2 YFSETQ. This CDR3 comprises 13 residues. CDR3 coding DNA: TGCGCCAGCAGCGGGCAGATAGCGTACGAGCAGTACTTC. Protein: CASSGQIAYEQYF.

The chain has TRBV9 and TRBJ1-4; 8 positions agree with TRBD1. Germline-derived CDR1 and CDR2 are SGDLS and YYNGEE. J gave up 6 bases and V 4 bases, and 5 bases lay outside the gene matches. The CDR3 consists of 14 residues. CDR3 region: CASSTEQGDEKLFF. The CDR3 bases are TGTGCCAGCAGCACGGAACAGGGGGATGAAAAACTGTTTTTT. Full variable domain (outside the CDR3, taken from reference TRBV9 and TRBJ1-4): DSGVTQTPKHLITATGQRVTLRCSPRSGDLSVYWYQQSLDQGLQFLIQYYNGEERAKGNILERFSAQQFPDLHSELNLSSLELGDSALYFCASSTEQGDEKLFFGSGTQLSVL.

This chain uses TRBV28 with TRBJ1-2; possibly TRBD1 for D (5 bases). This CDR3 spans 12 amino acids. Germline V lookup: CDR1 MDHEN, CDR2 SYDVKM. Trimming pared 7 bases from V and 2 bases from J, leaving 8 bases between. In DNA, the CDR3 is TGTGCCAGCAACGGGGGAAACTATGGCTACACCTTC. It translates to CASNGGNYGYTF.

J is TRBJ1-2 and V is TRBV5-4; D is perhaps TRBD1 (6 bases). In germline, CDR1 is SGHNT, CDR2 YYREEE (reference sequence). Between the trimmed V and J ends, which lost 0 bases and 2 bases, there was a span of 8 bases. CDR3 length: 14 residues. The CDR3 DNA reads TGTGCCAGCAGCTTGGGGACAGAAAACTATGGCTACACCTTC. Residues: CASSLGTENYGYTF.

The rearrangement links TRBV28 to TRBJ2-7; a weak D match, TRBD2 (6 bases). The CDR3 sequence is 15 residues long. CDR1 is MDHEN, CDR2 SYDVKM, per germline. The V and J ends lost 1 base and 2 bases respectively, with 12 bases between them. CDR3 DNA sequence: TGTGCCAGCAGTTTATCACCGGGACTCACCTACGAGCAGTACTTC. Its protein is CASSLSPGLTYEQYF.

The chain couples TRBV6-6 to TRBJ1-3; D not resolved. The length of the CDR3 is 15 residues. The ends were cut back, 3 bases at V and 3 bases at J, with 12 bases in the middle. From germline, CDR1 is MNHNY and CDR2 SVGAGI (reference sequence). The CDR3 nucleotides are TGTGCCAGCAGTTATCTTAGCGGGAATGGAAACACCATATATTTT. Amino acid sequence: CASSYLSGNGNTIYF.

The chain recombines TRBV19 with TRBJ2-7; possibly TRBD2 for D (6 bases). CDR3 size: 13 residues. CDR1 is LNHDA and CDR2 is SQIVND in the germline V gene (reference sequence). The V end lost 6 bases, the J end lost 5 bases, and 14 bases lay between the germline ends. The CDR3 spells CASSSRRVDEQYF. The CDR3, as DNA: TGTGCCAGTAGCTCGAGGAGGGTGGACGAGCAGTACTTC. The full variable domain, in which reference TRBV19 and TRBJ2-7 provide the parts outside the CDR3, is DGGITQSPKYLFRKEGQNVTLSCEQNLNHDAMYWYRQDPGQGLRLIYYSQIVNDFQKGDIAEGYSVSREKKESFPLTVTSAQKNPTAFYLCASSSRRVDEQYFGPGTRLTVT.

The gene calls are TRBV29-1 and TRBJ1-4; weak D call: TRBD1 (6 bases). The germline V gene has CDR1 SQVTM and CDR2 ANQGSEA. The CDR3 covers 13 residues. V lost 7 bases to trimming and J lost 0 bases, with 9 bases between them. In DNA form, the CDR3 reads TGCAGCGCCGCAGGGGCAACTAATGAAAAACTGTTTTTT. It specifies CSAAGATNEKLFF.

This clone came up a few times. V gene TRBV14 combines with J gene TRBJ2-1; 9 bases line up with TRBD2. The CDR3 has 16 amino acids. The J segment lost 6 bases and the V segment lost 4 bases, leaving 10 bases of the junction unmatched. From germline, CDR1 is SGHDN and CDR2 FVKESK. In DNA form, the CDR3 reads TGTGCCAGCAGCCCCCCAGTGTTAGCGGGAGCCAATGAGCAGTTCTTC. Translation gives CASSPPVLAGANEQFF.

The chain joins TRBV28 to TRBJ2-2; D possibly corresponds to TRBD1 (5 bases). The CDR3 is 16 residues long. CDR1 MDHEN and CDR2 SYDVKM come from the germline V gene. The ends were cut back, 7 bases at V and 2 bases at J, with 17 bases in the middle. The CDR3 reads CASTLHGAENTGELFF. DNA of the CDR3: TGTGCCAGCACCTTGCATGGGGCGGAAAACACCGGGGAGCTGTTTTTT.

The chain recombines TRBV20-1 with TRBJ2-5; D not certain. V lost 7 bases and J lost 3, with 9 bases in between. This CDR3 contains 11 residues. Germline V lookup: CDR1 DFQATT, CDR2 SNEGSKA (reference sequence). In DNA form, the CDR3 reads TGCAGTGAAAGCCTGAAAGAGACCCAGTACTTC. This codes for CSESLKETQYF.

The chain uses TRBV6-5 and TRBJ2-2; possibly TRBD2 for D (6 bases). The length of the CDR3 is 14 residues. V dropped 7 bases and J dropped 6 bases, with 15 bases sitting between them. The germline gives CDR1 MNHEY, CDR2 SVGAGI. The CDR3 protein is CASKPAAGPGELFF. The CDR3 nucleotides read TGTGCCAGCAAACCGGCCGCGGGGCCCGGGGAGCTGTTTTTT.

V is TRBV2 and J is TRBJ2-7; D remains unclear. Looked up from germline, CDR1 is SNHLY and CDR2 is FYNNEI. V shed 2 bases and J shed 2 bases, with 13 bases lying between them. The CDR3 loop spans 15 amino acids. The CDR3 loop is CASSESLPVTYEQYF. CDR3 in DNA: TGTGCCAGCAGTGAATCGTTGCCGGTGACCTACGAGCAGTACTTC.

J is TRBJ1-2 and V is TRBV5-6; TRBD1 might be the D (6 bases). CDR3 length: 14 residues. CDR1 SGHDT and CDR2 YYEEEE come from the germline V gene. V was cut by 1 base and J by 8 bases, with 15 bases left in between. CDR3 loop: CASSLPVGGGGYTF. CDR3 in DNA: TGTGCCAGCAGCTTGCCCGTTGGTGGGGGCGGCTACACCTTC.

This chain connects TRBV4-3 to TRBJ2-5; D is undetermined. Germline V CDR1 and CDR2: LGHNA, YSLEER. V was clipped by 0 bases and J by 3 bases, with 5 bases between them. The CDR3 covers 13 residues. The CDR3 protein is CASSQEQKETQYF. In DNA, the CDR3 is TGCGCCAGCAGCCAAGAACAGAAAGAGACCCAGTACTTC.

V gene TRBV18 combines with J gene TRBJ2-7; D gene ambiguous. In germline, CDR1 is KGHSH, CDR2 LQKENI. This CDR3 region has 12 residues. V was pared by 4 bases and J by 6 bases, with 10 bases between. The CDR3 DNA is TGTGCCAGCTCACTGTCTAGTAGCGAGCAGTACTTC. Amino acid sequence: CASSLSSSEQYF.

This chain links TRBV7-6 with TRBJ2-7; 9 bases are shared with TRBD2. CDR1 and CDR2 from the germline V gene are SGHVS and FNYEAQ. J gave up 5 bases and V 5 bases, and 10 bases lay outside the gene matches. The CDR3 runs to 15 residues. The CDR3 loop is CASSPPTSGLHEQYF. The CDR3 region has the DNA TGTGCCAGCAGCCCGCCGACTAGCGGTCTCCACGAGCAGTACTTC. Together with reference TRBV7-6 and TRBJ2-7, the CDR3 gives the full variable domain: GAGVSQSPRYKVTKRGQDVALRCDPISGHVSLYWYRQALGQGPEFLTYFNYEAQQDKSGLPNDRFSAERPEGSISTLTIQRTEQRDSAMYRCASSPPTSGLHEQYFGPGTRLTVT.

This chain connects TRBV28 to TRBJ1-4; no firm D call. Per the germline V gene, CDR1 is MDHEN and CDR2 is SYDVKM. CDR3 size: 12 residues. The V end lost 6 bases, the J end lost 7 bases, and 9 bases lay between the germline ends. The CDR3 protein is CASSPRVEKLFF. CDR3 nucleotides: TGTGCCAGCAGCCCACGAGTTGAAAAACTGTTTTTT.

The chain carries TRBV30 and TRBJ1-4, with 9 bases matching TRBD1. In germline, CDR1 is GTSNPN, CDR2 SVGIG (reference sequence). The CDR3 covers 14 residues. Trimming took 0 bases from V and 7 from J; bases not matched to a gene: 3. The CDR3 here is CAWSVRQGGEKLFF. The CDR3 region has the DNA TGTGCCTGGAGTGTAAGACAGGGGGGTGAAAAACTGTTTTTT.

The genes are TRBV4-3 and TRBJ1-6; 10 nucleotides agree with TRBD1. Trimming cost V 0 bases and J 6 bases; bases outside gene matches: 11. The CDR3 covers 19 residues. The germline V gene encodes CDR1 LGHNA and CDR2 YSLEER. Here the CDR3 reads CASSQDPPGQGNANSPLHF. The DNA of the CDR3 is TGCGCCAGCAGCCAAGATCCTCCGGGACAGGGGAATGCTAATTCACCCCTCCACTTT.